Listed below are T cell receptor beta chains from one sample, sequenced in a study of control samples from healthy donors and cancer patients. TCRdb's table, derived via immunoSEQ multiplex PCR, lists solely in-frame clones and lacks some. The sample yields some 64,000 clones, around 87% seen once. Sequences were obtained from PBMCs. These receptors originate from a woman between 45 and 60 years old with head and neck cancer. The CDR3 runs from the conserved cysteine through the conserved F or W. The D gene is left open where the match is weak. The size entry is marked missing in some rows and otherwise reads once, few, many or a size class.

j_call clone_size d_call v_call cdr3_aa cdr3_nt
TRBJ2-3 few - TRBV5-1 CASSLSFRGITDTQYF TGCGCCAGCAGCTTGTCTTTCCGGGGGATCACAGATACGCAGTATTTT
TRBJ2-3 - - TRBV7-2 CASSELSVRTDTQYF TGTGCCAGCAGCGAATTATCGGTTCGGACAGATACGCAGTATTTT
TRBJ1-6 - - TRBV5-1 CASSPVVSGNSPLHF TGCGCCAGCAGCCCGGTGGTTTCAGGAAATTCACCCCTCCACTTT
TRBJ2-1 - TRBD1 TRBV28 CASSTEGQGASNEQFF TGTGCCAGCAGTACCGAGGGACAGGGGGCGAGCAATGAGCAGTTCTTC
TRBJ2-7 - TRBD1 TRBV7-9 CASSPVPGTGGYEQYF TGTGCCAGCAGCCCCGTCCCCGGGACAGGGGGCTACGAGCAGTACTTC
TRBJ1-2 - TRBD1 TRBV6-2/TRBV6-3 CASSYTDRVGGYTF TGTGCCAGCAGTTACACGGACAGGGTTGGTGGCTACACCTTC
TRBJ1-6 - - TRBV15 CATSMERPGNSPLHF TGTGCCACCAGCATGGAGCGACCGGGGAATTCACCCCTCCACTTT
TRBJ1-5 - TRBD1 TRBV30 CAWSGGLVGTGGHQPQHF TGTGCCTGGAGTGGGGGGTTGGTAGGGACAGGGGGCCATCAGCCCCAGCATTTT
TRBJ1-3 - TRBD1 TRBV28 CASSLRTGEATIYF TGTGCCAGCAGTCTCCGGACAGGGGAGGCCACCATATATTTT
TRBJ2-1 - - TRBV9 CASSGGPYNEQFF TGTGCCAGCAGCGGAGGTCCATACAATGAGCAGTTCTTC
TRBJ2-5 - TRBD1 TRBV11-1 CASSLGGQGLETQYF TGTGCCAGCAGCCTCGGGGGACAGGGGTTAGAGACCCAGTACTTC
TRBJ2-6 - - TRBV7-8 CASSLRGAGANVLTF TGTGCCAGCAGCTTAAGGGGGGCCGGGGCCAACGTCCTGACTTTC
TRBJ1-2 once - TRBV5-6 CASSLRTTYGYTF TGTGCCAGCAGCTTAAGGACAACCTATGGCTACACCTTC
TRBJ2-1 few TRBD2 TRBV18 CASSRLAGGLDEQFF TGTGCCAGCTCCCGTCTAGCGGGGGGCCTGGATGAGCAGTTCTTC
TRBJ1-2 - - TRBV6-1 CASSESGRYYGYTF TGTGCCAGCAGTGAGTCAGGGAGGTACTATGGCTACACCTTC
TRBJ2-2 - - TRBV19 CASSIDRGELFF TGTGCCAGTAGTATAGACCGCGGGGAGCTGTTTTTT